The source of this TCR beta chain is a study of blood T cell repertoires in COVID-19. In the study overall: Acute and convalescent COVID-19 samples came from the United States, Italy and Spain. The analysed material was cDNA or gDNA that came from T cells, B-cell-depleted T cells, or PBMCs.

Germline V CDR1 and CDR2: SGDLS, YYNGEE. J gave up 10 bases and V 3 bases, and 7 bases lay outside the gene matches. The CDR3 covers 14 residues. Per the study methods: Reference gene primer amplification gave nucleated cell count estimates. Assay used: immunoSEQ multiplex PCR; TCRdb lists only in-frame clones, some missing. Clone size and the V and J calls come from that table; the DNA yielded D and trimming. The repertoire holds about 140,000 clones, approximately 91% seen once, with about 2% in the top ten. V usage is TRBV9 and J usage is TRBJ1-6; 7 bases align to TRBD1. This receptor was obtained from a man aged 70 or older with acute or convalescent COVID-19. The sample comprised peripheral blood. The CDR3 is CASSGGQGGSPLHF. CDR3 nucleotide sequence: TGTGCCAGCAGCGGGGGCCAGGGGGGATCACCCCTCCACTTT.